This T cell receptor beta chain was captured in a study of blood T cell repertoires in COVID-19. Study as a whole: Specimens from acute and convalescent COVID-19 originated in the United States, Italy and Spain. T cells, B-cell-depleted T cells, or PBMCs supplied cDNA or gDNA.

V was pared by 1 base and J by 0 bases, with 5 bases of the junction left unmatched. The CDR3 has 17 amino acids. Germline-derived CDR1 and CDR2 are SSHAT and FNYEAQ (reference sequence). Authors' methods: Cell counts per sample came from amplifying reference gene primers. Clones were sequenced by immunoSEQ multiplex PCR, and TCRdb holds only the in-frame ones, with some missing. Clonal size and the V and J genes are those of that table, whereas D and trimming came from the DNA. The sample lists some 37,000 clones, around 90% seen once, with roughly 10% in the top ten. Sequenced: peripheral blood. This TCR was recovered from a woman in her seventies with acute or convalescent COVID-19. The chain couples TRBV7-7 to TRBJ2-2, with 7 positions matching TRBD1. The CDR3 nucleotides are TGTGCCAGCAGCTTAGACGGGACAGCGACGAACACCGGGGAGCTGTTTTTT. Its translation is CASSLDGTATNTGELFF.